This T cell receptor beta chain is drawn from a study of identifying expanded T cells in peripheral blood. Points from the study as a whole: Two-week clone count variance significantly increased as total template count grew. Differentially abundant clones: 1 to 1.5 between replicates, approximately 15 at roughly 15 days, 19 to 20 at four.

Collection occurred without any documented infections or immune events in donors. To note about this clone: Its antigen is currently unknown.

TCRdb's copy holds only in-frame clones and misses some; the assay was immunoSEQ multiplex PCR. The sample shows about 120,000 clones, 84% of them seen only once. This CDR3 comprises 18 residues. The TCR sequence derives from a person aged 18 to 75 in good health. The V gene is TRBV21-1, the J gene TRBJ2-6; no check of the table's D call, TRBD1, against the DNA was made. TRBV21-1 is a pseudogene. Sequenced material: blood. This CDR3 is CASSTRTGDLSGANVLTF. The CDR3 coding sequence is TGTGCCAGCAGCACTCGGACAGGGGACCTCTCTGGGGCCAACGTCCTGACTTTC.